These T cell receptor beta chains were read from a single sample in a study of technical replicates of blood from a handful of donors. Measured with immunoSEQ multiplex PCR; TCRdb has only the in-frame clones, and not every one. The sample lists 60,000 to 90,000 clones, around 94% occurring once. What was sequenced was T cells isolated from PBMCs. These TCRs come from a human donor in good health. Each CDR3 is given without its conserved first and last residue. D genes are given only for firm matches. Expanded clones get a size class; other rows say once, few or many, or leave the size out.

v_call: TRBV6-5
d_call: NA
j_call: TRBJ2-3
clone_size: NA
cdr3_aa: ASGPGSSTDTQY

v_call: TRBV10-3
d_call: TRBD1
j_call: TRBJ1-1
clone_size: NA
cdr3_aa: AISDSGTDRGLQAF

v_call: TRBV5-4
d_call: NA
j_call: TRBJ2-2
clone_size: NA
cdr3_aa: ASSFSRGPAGELF

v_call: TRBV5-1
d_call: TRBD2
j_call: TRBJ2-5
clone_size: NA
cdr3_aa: ASSAGDGRETQY

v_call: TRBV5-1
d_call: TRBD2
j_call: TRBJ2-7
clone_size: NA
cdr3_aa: ASSLELRLAGGVNEQY

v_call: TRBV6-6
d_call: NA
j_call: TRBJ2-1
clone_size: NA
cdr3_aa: ASSWDLRYNEQF

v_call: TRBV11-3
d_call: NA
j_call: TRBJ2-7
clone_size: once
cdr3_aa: ASSVQGYEQY

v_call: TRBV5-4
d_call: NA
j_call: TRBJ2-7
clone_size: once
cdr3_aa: ASSLIQGGNEQY

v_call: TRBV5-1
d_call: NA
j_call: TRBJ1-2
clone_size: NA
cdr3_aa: ASAAAANYGYT

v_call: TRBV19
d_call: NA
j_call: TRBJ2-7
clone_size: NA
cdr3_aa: ASTVGPAGSYEQY

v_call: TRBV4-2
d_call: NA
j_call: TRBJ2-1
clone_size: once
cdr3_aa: ASSQASQMRVGSSYNEQF

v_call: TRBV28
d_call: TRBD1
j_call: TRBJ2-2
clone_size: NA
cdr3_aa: ASSPRGTLNTGELF

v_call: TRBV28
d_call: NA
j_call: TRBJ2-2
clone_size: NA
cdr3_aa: ASSLPLGATGELF

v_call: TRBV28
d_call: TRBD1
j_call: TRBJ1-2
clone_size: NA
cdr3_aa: ASRRGQGTYYGYT

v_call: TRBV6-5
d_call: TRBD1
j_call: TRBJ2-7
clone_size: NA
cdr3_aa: ASSYSTWTGSYEQY

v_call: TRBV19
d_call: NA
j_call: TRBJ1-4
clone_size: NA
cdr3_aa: ASRRGLNEKLF

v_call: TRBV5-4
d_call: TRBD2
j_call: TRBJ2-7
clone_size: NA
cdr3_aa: ASSLTGLAAYEQY

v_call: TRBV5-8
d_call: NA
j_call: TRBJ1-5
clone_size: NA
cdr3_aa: ASSSGHTYQPQH

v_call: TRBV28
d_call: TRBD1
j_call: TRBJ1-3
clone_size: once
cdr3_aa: ASTKTGVINTIY

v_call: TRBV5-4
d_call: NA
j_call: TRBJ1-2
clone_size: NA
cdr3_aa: AQETAYGYT

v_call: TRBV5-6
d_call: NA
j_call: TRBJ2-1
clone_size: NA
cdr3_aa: ASSLTAGVSNEQF